This T cell receptor (beta chain) was sequenced during a study of cytomegalovirus exposure and HLA in healthy donors. Overall study results and limits: Researchers reported that three CMV-associated chains were confirmed in vitro as CMV antigen-specific.

The V and J ends lost 0 bases and 7 bases, in that order; junction bases with no gene match: 6. The CDR3 covers 16 residues. The germline CDR1 and CDR2 sequences are LGHNA and YSLEER. This table comes from immunoSEQ multiplex PCR, and its TCRdb copy is limited to in-frame clones, with some not included. The profile shows a few hundred thousand clones, 90% of them singletons. On this clone: The antigen is not known.

This chain links TRBV4-3 with TRBJ1-6, with TRBD1 identical over 7 bases. The TCR comes from a woman aged 18-29 years in good health and CMV-seronegative. The material sequenced was PBMCs. CDR3 DNA sequence: TGCGCCAGCAGCCAAGATGTGGGACAGCAAAATTCACCCCTCCACTTT. This gives the protein CASSQDVGQQNSPLHF.